Each of the 29 T cell receptor beta chains below was sequenced from the same sample in a study of shared clonotypes between healthy human individuals. Generated by immunoSEQ multiplex PCR, the TCRdb table keeps only in-frame clones and is missing some. The data hold approximately 740,000 clones, with 80% to 95% observed a single time. Naive CD8 cells comprised CD45RO-negative, CCR7-positively selected cells, excluding terminally differentiated effector memory CD45RA+ cells. The sample was naive CD8+ T cells sorted from blood. The origin of the receptors is a man aged 30 to 39 in good health.

The chain links TRBV28 to TRBJ1-5; D is ambiguous. Between the trimmed V and J ends, which lost 5 bases and 3 bases, there was a span of 11 bases. The CDR3 totals 14 residues. CDR1 and CDR2 from the germline V gene are MDHEN and SYDVKM. The CDR3 loop is CASSHRAYNQPQHF. CDR3 sequence (DNA): TGTGCCAGCAGTCACCGGGCCTACAATCAGCCCCAGCATTTT. The full variable domain, completed using reference TRBV28 and TRBJ1-5, is DVKVTQSSRYLVKRTGEKVFLECVQDMDHENMFWYRQDPGLGLRLIYFSYDVKMKEKGDIPEGYSVSREKKERFSLILESASTNQTSMYLCASSHRAYNQPQHFGDGTRLSIL.

As for this clone: At one end, the junction sequence differs from germline, possibly due to a read error. This rearrangement joins TRBV30 to TRBJ2-2; D unresolved. This CDR3 region has 13 residues. Per the germline V gene, CDR1 is GTSNPN and CDR2 is SVGIG (reference sequence). The CDR3 sequence is CAWSPSNIGELFF. CDR3 sequence (DNA): TGTGCCTGGAGTCCCTCCAACATCGGGGAGCTGTTTTTT.

This clone was counted ten times or more. The chain employs TRBV2 and TRBJ2-1, with D perhaps matching TRBD1 or TRBD2 (5 bases each). CDR1 is SNHLY, CDR2 FYNNEI, per germline. The CDR3 runs 15 residues. CDR3 in amino acids: CVQQPGTDSYNEQFF. Written as DNA, the CDR3 is TGTGTCCAGCAACCCGGGACCGACTCCTACAATGAGCAGTTCTTC.

To note about this clone: The sample has other DNA sequences that encode this CDR3 too. The chain joins TRBV19 to TRBJ2-7; D gene uncertain. Germline assignment: CDR1 LNHDA and CDR2 SQIVND (reference sequence). Trimming shortened V by 5 bases and J by 0 bases, and 11 bases separated the two germline ends. The CDR3 is 14 amino acids. This chain's CDR3 is CASSLDWSSYEQYF. The DNA for the CDR3 is TGTGCCAGTAGTCTCGACTGGAGCTCCTACGAGCAGTACTTC.

Details on this clone: Other DNA sequences in this specimen translate into the identical CDR3. The chain couples TRBV30 to TRBJ2-2; no reliable D call. The germline V and J ends were trimmed by 0 bases and 2 bases, with 4 bases remaining between them. CDR1 is GTSNPN, CDR2 SVGIG, per germline (reference sequence). The length of the CDR3 is 13 residues. CDR3 region: CAWSVLNTGELFF. The CDR3 region has the DNA TGTGCCTGGAGTGTCCTAAACACCGGGGAGCTGTTTTTT.

The V gene is TRBV27, the J gene TRBJ2-7; 8 bases are shared with TRBD2. The CDR3 covers 18 residues. The V gene's germline CDR1 is MNHEY and CDR2 SMNVEV (reference sequence). J gave up 5 bases and V 0 bases, and 15 bases lay outside the gene matches. CDR3 bases: TGTGCCAGCAGTTTATCGAGCGGGAGTTATGGGACGAGGCACGAGCAGTACTTC. Translating it yields CASSLSSGSYGTRHEQYF.

This clone was picked up many times. The junction departs from the called germline gene at one end, perhaps through a read error. The chain carries TRBV9 and TRBJ1-4; no clear D gene. CDR1 SGDLS and CDR2 YYNGEE come from the germline V gene. The CDR3 sequence is 14 residues long. The CDR3 sequence: CASGEDLSRGKVFF. CDR3 DNA: TGTGCCAGCGGGGAGGACTTAAGTCGGGGAAAAGTGTTTTTT.

This clone was recorded once. This chain uses TRBV6-5 with TRBJ2-7; 9 bases align to TRBD1. Per germline, CDR1 MNHEY and CDR2 SVGAGI. The CDR3 has 14 amino acids. Germline trimming cut 1 base from V and 2 bases from J; bases unmatched to any gene: 0. The CDR3 here is CASSYYRGPYEQYF. CDR3 DNA sequence: TGTGCCAGCAGTTACTACAGGGGGCCCTACGAGCAGTACTTC.

The chain recombines TRBV27 with TRBJ2-3; TRBD1 matches 7 bases. Looked up from germline, CDR1 is MNHEY and CDR2 is SMNVEV (reference sequence). The CDR3 is made up of 14 amino acids. Trimming cost V 1 base and J 5 bases; bases outside gene matches: 3. This CDR3 is CASSLWAGGDTQYF. In DNA form, the CDR3 reads TGTGCCAGCAGTTTATGGGCAGGGGGAGATACGCAGTATTTT.

V and J are TRBV11-1 and TRBJ2-1; D remains ambiguous. Trimming removed 1 base at V and 0 bases at J, with 7 bases between. This CDR3 is 15 amino acids long. Germline V CDR1 and CDR2: SGHAT, FQDESV (reference sequence). CDR3 region: CASSLVYSSYNEQFF. The CDR3 nucleotides read TGTGCCAGCAGCTTAGTATATAGCTCCTACAATGAGCAGTTCTTC.

The chain employs TRBV7-6 and TRBJ2-2; tentative D call: TRBD2 (6 bases). From germline, CDR1 is SGHVS and CDR2 FNYEAQ. The CDR3 covers 16 residues. The V and J ends lost 2 bases and 1 base respectively, with 11 bases between them. DNA for the CDR3: TGTGCCAGCAGCTTACCTGACGGGGGGAACACCGGGGAGCTGTTTTTT. Its translation: CASSLPDGGNTGELFF.

In regard to this clone: Other DNA sequences in the sample encode the same CDR3. Here the CDR3 reads CASSPNYEQYF. The DNA of the CDR3 is TGTGCCAGCAGCCCAAATTACGAGCAGTACTTC. The V gene is TRBV7-8, the J gene TRBJ2-7; D is unclear. Trimming pared 5 bases from V and 4 bases from J, leaving 6 bases between. The germline V gene encodes CDR1 SGHVS and CDR2 FQNEAQ. The CDR3 length is 11 residues.

The V call is TRBV29-1, the J call TRBJ2-1; D might be TRBD2 (6 bases). Trimming pared 7 bases from V and 3 bases from J, leaving 13 bases between. Germline V lookup: CDR1 SQVTM, CDR2 ANQGSEA. This CDR3 region has 13 residues. CDR3 residues: CSGLAESYNEQFF. The CDR3 DNA reads as TGCAGCGGTTTAGCGGAGAGCTACAATGAGCAGTTCTTC.

The CDR3 loop is CASSQAGTGGFEQYF. In DNA form, the CDR3 reads TGCGCCAGCAGCCAAGCCGGGACAGGGGGCTTCGAGCAGTACTTC. V usage is TRBV4-1 and J usage is TRBJ2-7; 12 positions agree with TRBD1. The ends lost 1 base at V and 6 bases at J; junction bases unmatched: 4. Germline V gene lookup returns CDR1 MGHRA and CDR2 YSYEKL. This CDR3 has 15 residues.

The V call is TRBV7-9, the J call TRBJ2-5, with D possibly matching TRBD1 (5 bases). Germline values: CDR1 SEHNR, CDR2 FQNEAQ (reference sequence). The CDR3 sequence is 13 residues long. V lost 5 bases to trimming and J lost 11 bases, with 18 bases between them. The CDR3 region is CASSPILGAEQYF. CDR3 DNA: TGTGCCAGCAGCCCGATTCTTGGGGCAGAGCAGTACTTC.

The V call is TRBV15, the J call TRBJ2-1, with a weak D call TRBD1 (6 bases). V lost 5 bases and J lost 3, with 11 bases in between. CDR1 is LNHNV, CDR2 YYDKDF, per germline (reference sequence). This CDR3 spans 14 amino acids. The CDR3 spells CATSGWTDYNEQFF. The CDR3 DNA reads TGTGCCACCAGCGGATGGACAGACTACAATGAGCAGTTCTTC.

This clone occurred once. This chain connects TRBV25-1 to TRBJ2-2; 9 nucleotides line up with TRBD1. CDR1 is MGHDK, CDR2 SYGVNS, per germline. The CDR3 covers 15 residues. The junction had 7 bases not matched to a gene; V was cut back by 3 bases and J by 8 bases. The CDR3 DNA follows: TGTGCCAGCAGTGACGCGGACGGGACAGGGGGGGAGCTGTTTTTT. Translated, it gives CASSDADGTGGELFF.

The chain carries TRBV5-8 and TRBJ2-7; TRBD1 aligns across 7 bases. This CDR3 contains 16 residues. V gave up 2 bases and J gave up 2 bases; unmatched junction bases: 10. Per the germline V gene, CDR1 is SGHTS and CDR2 is YDEGEE. The CDR3 loop reads CASSFGRTGYTYEQYF. CDR3 bases: TGTGCCAGCAGCTTCGGCAGGACAGGCTACACCTACGAGCAGTACTTC.

J is TRBJ2-7 and V is TRBV4-3, with D unclear. Germline V gene lookup returns CDR1 LGHNA and CDR2 YSLEER. V dropped 0 bases and J dropped 1 base, with 10 bases sitting between them. The CDR3 is 15 amino acids. The CDR3 DNA follows: TGCGCCAGCAGCCAAGAACCCCTGGGATCCTACGAGCAGTACTTC. This sequence encodes CASSQEPLGSYEQYF.

The V and J genes are TRBV6-1 and TRBJ2-1, with D perhaps given as TRBD1 or TRBD2 (7 bases each). V was cut by 6 bases and J by 3 bases, with 15 bases left in between. CDR3 length: 15 residues. In germline, CDR1 is MNHNS, CDR2 SASEGT. DNA for the CDR3: TGTGCCAGCAGGGGGGGGACAGATGTCTACAATGAGCAGTTCTTC. It yields the protein CASRGGTDVYNEQFF.

The chain joins TRBV27 to TRBJ1-4, with TRBD1 as a possible D gene (6 bases). The CDR3 length is 15 residues. The germline V and J ends were trimmed by 3 bases and 4 bases, with 12 bases remaining between them. CDR1 MNHEY and CDR2 SMNVEV come from the germline V gene (reference sequence). This CDR3 reads CASSLAGAVNEKLFF. The CDR3 coding sequence is TGTGCCAGCAGTTTGGCGGGGGCGGTTAATGAAAAACTGTTTTTT.

The chain is built from TRBV7-2 and TRBJ2-5, with no clear D. CDR3 length: 13 amino acids. Trimming removed 9 bases at V and 5 bases at J, with 16 bases between. Germline loops: CDR1 SGHTA, CDR2 FQGNSA. The DNA of the CDR3 is TGTGCCAGTGAGAGGCCGGAGCTTGAGACCCAGTACTTC. It encodes CASERPELETQYF.

V is TRBV5-1 and J is TRBJ1-1; D not certain. CDR3 length equals 14 residues. Germline values: CDR1 SGHRS, CDR2 YFSETQ. Trimming cost V 1 base and J 2 bases, with 9 bases left between them. The CDR3 sequence is CASSLFDVNTEAFF. In DNA form, the CDR3 reads TGCGCCAGCAGCTTGTTTGATGTCAACACTGAAGCTTTCTTT.

V is TRBV7-9 and J is TRBJ2-1; TRBD2 agrees at 8 bases. The J segment lost 1 base and the V segment lost 2 bases, leaving 4 bases of the junction unmatched. The CDR3 is made up of 16 amino acids. Germline lookup yields CDR1 SEHNR and CDR2 FQNEAQ (reference sequence). In DNA, the CDR3 is TGTGCCAGCAGCTTATTTTCGGGAGGGTCCTACAATGAGCAGTTCTTC. Translation gives CASSLFSGGSYNEQFF.

The sample holds one count of this clone. This rearrangement joins TRBV11-3 to TRBJ2-3, with 8 positions matching TRBD2. Germline V lookup: CDR1 SGHNT, CDR2 YENEEA. This CDR3 contains 16 residues. Trimming at V came to 2 bases and at J to 2 bases, leaving 6 bases not matched to a gene. In nucleotides, the CDR3 is TGTGCCAGCAGCTTATGGGCGGGGGGACCCACAGATACGCAGTATTTT. It specifies CASSLWAGGPTDTQYF.

The chain combines TRBV6-4 with TRBJ2-5; D is undetermined. The germline V gene has CDR1 MRHNA and CDR2 SNTAGT. Trimming took 6 bases from V and 2 from J, leaving 13 bases between them. This CDR3 contains 14 residues. CDR3 loop: CASSLRRPQETQYF. The CDR3 DNA is TGTGCCAGCAGCCTCCGCCGGCCTCAAGAGACCCAGTACTTC.

The chain couples TRBV27 to TRBJ2-3; 10 positions agree with TRBD2. V lost 2 bases, J lost 6 bases, and 5 bases stayed unmatched. CDR3 length: 15 amino acids. The germline V gene has CDR1 MNHEY and CDR2 SMNVEV (reference sequence). The CDR3 coding sequence is TGTGCCAGCAGTTTAATAGCGGGAGGATCCGATACGCAGTATTTT. Its translation: CASSLIAGGSDTQYF.

The chain links TRBV6-5 to TRBJ1-1, with D perhaps matching TRBD1 (6 bases). The CDR3 contains 14 residues. Per germline, CDR1 MNHEY and CDR2 SVGAGI. The ends were cut back, 6 bases at V and 2 bases at J, with 13 bases in the middle. The CDR3 here is CASSRGSLNTEAFF. The CDR3 bases are TGTGCCAGCAGCAGGGGCTCCCTTAACACTGAAGCTTTCTTT.

V gene TRBV11-1 combines with J gene TRBJ1-5; D ambiguous. The CDR3 totals 13 residues. The V end lost 3 bases, the J end lost 1 base, and 4 bases lay between the germline ends. From germline, CDR1 is SGHAT and CDR2 FQDESV (reference sequence). CDR3 nucleotide sequence: TGTGCCAGCAGCTTTGGAAGCAATCAGCCCCAGCATTTT. Protein: CASSFGSNQPQHF.